Below are 26 T cell receptor beta chains sequenced from a single sample in a study of PD-1 blockade in mismatch repair-deficient tumors. TCRdb's table, derived via immunoSEQ multiplex PCR, lists solely in-frame clones and lacks some. Among 14,000 or so clones listed, under 90% were seen once. No antigen is known for these receptors. The time point here: approximately 10-day in vitro stimulation with candidate neoantigen peptide 4. Sequenced material: cells cultured in vitro, taken from a patient treated with pembrolizumab. The receptor source for this set is an adult with mismatch repair-deficient cancer.

V and J are TRBV4-1 and TRBJ2-3; D remains ambiguous. Looked up from germline, CDR1 is MGHRA and CDR2 is YSYEKL. CDR3 length: 14 amino acids. The germline V and J ends were trimmed by 3 bases and 6 bases, with 13 bases remaining between them. The CDR3 reads CASSQVYFVDTQYF. Written as DNA, the CDR3 is TGCGCCAGCAGCCAGGTCTATTTTGTGGATACGCAGTATTTT.

The chain recombines TRBV6-1 with TRBJ2-6; weak D call: TRBD2 (5 bases). The CDR3 spans 14 residues. V lost 6 bases and J lost 2, with 8 bases in between. CDR1 and CDR2 (germline): MNHNS, SASEGT. The CDR3 nucleotides are TGTGCCAGCAGGTCGGGAACTGGGGCCAACGTCCTGACTTTC. Protein product: CASRSGTGANVLTF.

J is TRBJ2-5 and V is TRBV7-3; 8 bases line up with TRBD1. This CDR3 has 14 amino acids. Germline V lookup: CDR1 SGHTA, CDR2 FQGTGA. V was pared by 5 bases and J by 5 bases, with 7 bases of the junction left unmatched. CDR3 residues: CASSPGTGGETQYF. The CDR3 bases are TGTGCCAGCAGCCCCGGGACAGGCGGTGAGACCCAGTACTTC.

The chain combines TRBV28 with TRBJ1-4, with D unresolved. Trimming removed 5 bases at V and 0 bases at J, with 7 bases between. The germline CDR1 and CDR2 sequences are MDHEN and SYDVKM. The CDR3 spans 14 residues. CDR3: CASSAHSTNEKLFF. The CDR3 DNA follows: TGTGCCAGCAGTGCACATTCAACTAATGAAAAACTGTTTTTT.

J is TRBJ2-2 and V is TRBV4-2; 11 bases match TRBD2. J lost 5 bases, V lost 4 bases, and 9 bases had no gene match. The length of the CDR3 is 17 residues. Germline loops: CDR1 LGHNA, CDR2 YNFKEQ. The CDR3 loop reads CASSRSAGTSGTGELFF. The CDR3 nucleotides are TGTGCCAGCAGCCGCTCCGCCGGGACTAGCGGTACCGGGGAGCTGTTTTTT.

The CDR3 protein is CASSPPPYFRGNEQFF. The CDR3 DNA follows: TGTGCCAGCAGCCCGCCGCCCTACTTCCGCGGCAATGAGCAGTTCTTC. The chain is built from TRBV14 and TRBJ2-1; D not certain. The CDR3 loop spans 16 amino acids. The germline V gene encodes CDR1 SGHDN and CDR2 FVKESK. V lost 4 bases to trimming and J lost 6 bases, with 19 bases between them.

This sequence joins TRBV7-9 and TRBJ1-5; D uncertain. The CDR3 totals 13 residues. V shed 4 bases and J shed 2 bases, with 6 bases lying between them. Germline loops: CDR1 SEHNR, CDR2 FQNEAQ (reference sequence). The CDR3, as DNA: TGTGCCAGCAGCTCGGGTGGCAATCAGCCCCAGCATTTT. Its translation is CASSSGGNQPQHF.

This chain uses TRBV15 with TRBJ1-4, with D perhaps TRBD1 (5 bases). V lost 0 bases to trimming and J lost 5 bases, with 10 bases between them. CDR1 LNHNV and CDR2 YYDKDF come from the germline V gene (reference sequence). The CDR3 extends over 15 amino acids. In nucleotides, the CDR3 is TGTGCCACCAGCAGAGAATATGGGGGGAATGAAAAACTGTTTTTT. Translation: CATSREYGGNEKLFF.

The rearrangement links TRBV5-1 to TRBJ2-2, with 7 bases lining up with TRBD2. This CDR3 comprises 16 residues. J gave up 4 bases and V 0 bases, and 6 bases lay outside the gene matches. In germline, CDR1 is SGHRS, CDR2 YFSETQ. The CDR3 DNA is TGCGCCAGCAGCTTGGCCCCGGGAGGCGGCACCGGGGAGCTGTTTTTT. As protein: CASSLAPGGGTGELFF.

The chain has TRBV19 and TRBJ1-1; no clear D gene. V lost 3 bases and J 0 bases, leaving 8 bases between the germline ends. Germline V gene sequence: CDR1 LNHDA, CDR2 SQIVND (reference sequence). CDR3 length: 14 amino acids. CDR3 residues: CASSIGLLNTEAFF. In DNA form, the CDR3 reads TGTGCCAGTAGTATCGGTCTTTTGAACACTGAAGCTTTCTTT.

The chain uses TRBV7-8 and TRBJ2-7; tentative D call: TRBD2 (5 bases). The CDR3 runs to 13 residues. V was pared by 0 bases and J by 6 bases, with 9 bases between. The germline V gene has CDR1 SGHVS and CDR2 FQNEAQ. CDR3 in DNA: TGTGCCAGCAGCTTAGCGGGAGTGCCCGAGCAGTACTTC. Translating it yields CASSLAGVPEQYF.

The gene calls are TRBV9 and TRBJ2-7; D may be TRBD1 (6 bases). This CDR3 region has 15 residues. The V gene lost 3 bases and the J gene lost 2 bases, with 15 bases spanning the gap. Germline-derived CDR1 and CDR2 are SGDLS and YYNGEE. In DNA, the CDR3 is TGTGCCAGCAGCGCCGGACAGAACTCAGCCTACGAGCAGTACTTC. The encoded protein is CASSAGQNSAYEQYF.

The gene calls are TRBV28 and TRBJ1-4; D might be TRBD1 (5 bases). The length of the CDR3 is 16 residues. V gave up 7 bases and J gave up 3 bases, with 18 bases separating them. Germline CDR1 MDHEN, CDR2 SYDVKM. The CDR3 spells CASTLTGGSANEKLFF. In DNA form, the CDR3 reads TGTGCCAGCACCCTGACCGGGGGGTCAGCTAATGAAAAACTGTTTTTT.

The rearrangement uses TRBV5-1 and TRBJ1-4; D gene uncertain. Per germline, CDR1 SGHRS and CDR2 YFSETQ. Trimming took 0 bases from V and 4 from J, leaving 10 bases between them. This CDR3 contains 15 residues. CDR3 sequence reads: CASSLASRVNEKLFF. CDR3 in DNA: TGCGCCAGCAGCTTGGCCTCCCGGGTTAATGAAAAACTGTTTTTT.

The chain is built from TRBV5-1 and TRBJ2-5; TRBD2 is a possible D gene (6 bases). Trimming removed 4 bases from V and 1 base from J, with 11 bases in between. The germline CDR1 and CDR2 sequences are SGHRS and YFSETQ. CDR3 length: 14 amino acids. In DNA, the CDR3 is TGCGCCAGCAGCACCGGGAGACTCCAAGAGACCCAGTACTTC. Translating gives CASSTGRLQETQYF. Looking up the rest from reference TRBV5-1 and TRBJ2-5 gives the full variable domain: KAGVTQTPRYLIKTRGQQVTLSCSPISGHRSVSWYQQTPGQGLQFLFEYFSETQRNKGNFPGRFSGRQFSNSRSEMNVSTLELGDSALYLCASSTGRLQETQYFGPGTRLLVL.

This clone was seen just once. V gene TRBV4-2 combines with J gene TRBJ2-3, with TRBD2 matching over 11 bases. V trimming: 1 base; J trimming: 5 bases; junction bases outside the gene matches: 5. Germline CDR1 is LGHNA and CDR2 is YNFKEQ. The CDR3 is 16 residues long. CDR3 in amino acids: CASSQALGTSGDTQYF. The DNA of the CDR3 is TGTGCCAGCAGCCAAGCCCTCGGGACTAGCGGAGATACGCAGTATTTT.

This clone was counted a single time. The chain combines TRBV29-1 with TRBJ2-1, with D maybe TRBD1 (5 bases). This CDR3 contains 13 residues. Trimming cost V 6 bases and J 3 bases, with 12 bases left between them. Per the germline V gene, CDR1 is SQVTM and CDR2 is ANQGSEA. Here the CDR3 reads CSVIRAVYNEQFF. The CDR3, as DNA: TGCAGCGTAATCAGGGCAGTCTACAATGAGCAGTTCTTC.

The chain is built from TRBV19 and TRBJ1-5, with TRBD1 identical over 7 bases. The CDR3 spans 13 residues. Looked up from germline, CDR1 is LNHDA and CDR2 is SQIVND (reference sequence). V lost 5 bases, J lost 7 bases, and 5 bases stayed unmatched. This CDR3 is CASSLQGEQPQHF. DNA of the CDR3: TGTGCCAGTAGTCTGCAGGGGGAGCAGCCCCAGCATTTT.

This clone showed up just a few times. The V and J genes are TRBV11-3 and TRBJ1-2; D is ambiguous. This CDR3 spans 13 amino acids. Per the germline V gene, CDR1 is SGHNT and CDR2 is YENEEA. Between the trimmed V and J ends, which lost 0 bases and 7 bases, there was a span of 9 bases. The CDR3 spells CASSLDRGVGYTF. The CDR3 coding sequence is TGTGCCAGCAGCTTAGATCGTGGAGTTGGCTACACCTTC.

The genes are TRBV27 and TRBJ1-1; tentative D call: TRBD1 (6 bases). The CDR3 spans 13 residues. V was pared by 2 bases and J by 5 bases, with 9 bases between. CDR1 and CDR2 from the germline V gene are MNHEY and SMNVEV (reference sequence). The CDR3 DNA follows: TGTGCCAGCAGTTTAGACAGGAGAACTGAAGCTTTCTTT. This encodes CASSLDRRTEAFF.

This clone was counted between two and nine times. This rearrangement joins TRBV18 to TRBJ2-5; 12 bases line up with TRBD2. V trimming: 2 bases; J trimming: 12 bases; junction bases outside the gene matches: 7. The CDR3 runs 14 residues. Germline CDR1 and CDR2: KGHSH and LQKENI. The CDR3 nucleotides are TGTGCCAGCTCACCAGGGACTAGCGGGTTCGGGGAGTACTTC. Translating it yields CASSPGTSGFGEYF.

This chain joins TRBV28 and TRBJ2-7; 10 bases fit TRBD2. CDR1 is MDHEN and CDR2 is SYDVKM in the germline V gene. This CDR3 is built from 15 residues. Losses at the gene ends were 5 bases for V and 1 base for J; bases not matched to a gene: 5. The CDR3 here is CASSATSGISYEQYF. Written as DNA, the CDR3 is TGTGCCAGCAGTGCTACTAGCGGGATATCCTACGAGCAGTACTTC.

For the CDR3, the DNA is TGTGCCAGTAGTATTGGGGGACGAACCATTAGCAATCAGCCCCAGCATTTT. Translating it yields CASSIGGRTISNQPQHF. The chain recombines TRBV19 with TRBJ1-5, with D possibly being TRBD1 (5 bases). V gave up 3 bases and J gave up 0 bases, with 15 bases separating them. Looked up from germline, CDR1 is LNHDA and CDR2 is SQIVND (reference sequence). This CDR3 spans 17 amino acids.

The rearrangement joins TRBV19 to TRBJ1-5; D ambiguous. The CDR3 length is 15 residues. Trimming took off 8 bases at V and 0 bases at J, with 14 bases between the two ends. Germline CDR1 reads LNHDA; CDR2 reads SQIVND (reference sequence). The CDR3 here is CASGIFSASNQPQHF. The CDR3 DNA sequence: TGTGCCAGTGGCATATTTTCCGCTAGCAATCAGCCCCAGCATTTT.

The chain carries TRBV7-3 and TRBJ2-7; no reliable D call. Germline CDR1 reads SGHTA; CDR2 reads FQGTGA. This CDR3 is 13 amino acids long. The germline V and J ends were trimmed by 5 bases and 7 bases, with 15 bases remaining between them. This CDR3 reads CASSPDLLGEQYF. Written as DNA, the CDR3 is TGTGCCAGCAGCCCGGACCTCCTGGGGGAGCAGTACTTC.

The chain carries TRBV11-3 and TRBJ1-1; 10 nucleotides agree with TRBD1. Looked up from germline, CDR1 is SGHNT and CDR2 is YENEEA. The CDR3 sequence is 14 residues long. V was pared by 5 bases and J by 7 bases, with 7 bases of the junction left unmatched. The CDR3 coding sequence is TGTGCCAGCAGCCAGGGACAGGGGCCCTATGAAGCTTTCTTT. Translation gives CASSQGQGPYEAFF.